This section outlines one TCR beta chain sequence together with its context. Original handling: Cell counts per sample came from amplifying reference gene primers. The data were produced by immunoSEQ multiplex PCR, yet TCRdb's version contains in-frame clones alone and is incomplete. D and trimming come from the DNA, and the V and J calls and clone size come from that table. The sample contains approximately 90,000 clones, roughly 85% of which appear only once. Germline CDR1 reads DFQATT; CDR2 reads SNEGSKA (reference sequence). This CDR3 is 15 amino acids long. V lost 3 bases, J lost 6 bases, and 8 bases stayed unmatched. The data belong to a study of blood T cell repertoires in COVID-19. Across the study: Sites across the United States, Italy and Spain contributed samples from acute and convalescent COVID-19. The analysed material was cDNA or gDNA that came from T cells, B-cell-depleted T cells, or PBMCs.

This chain links TRBV20-1 with TRBJ2-2, with TRBD2 matching 9 bases. The receptor comes from an elderly man with acute or convalescent COVID-19. Material: peripheral blood. CDR3 nucleotide sequence: TGCAGTGCTAGTCTCCTAGCGGGAACGGCCGGGGAGCTGTTTTTT. Protein: CSASLLAGTAGELFF.